Presented here are 5 T cell receptor beta chains from one specimen sequenced in a study of blood T cell repertoires in COVID-19 (dated by TCRdb to 2018 to 2021). Receptor amplification or capture employed the immunoSEQ multiplex PCR assay. Sourced from immuneACCESS, this table was stored by TCRdb with only in-frame sequences that have V and J called. A share of the clones is absent; for the studies checked, an unresolved V gene accounts for under half, and the remainder has no known explanation. The sample data list hundreds of thousands of clones, and around 87% of these were observed just once. The leading ten clones occupy about 1% of the sample. The sequencing sample was made of PBMCs or T cells enriched from blood (not recorded which). The receptor source for this set is a man between 18 and 35 years old who had recovered from COVID-19.

V and J are TRBV19 and TRBJ2-3, with D perhaps TRBD2 (5 bases). The ends were cut back, 2 bases at V and 3 bases at J, with 9 bases in the middle. This CDR3 comprises 14 residues. Germline V gives CDR1 LNHDA, CDR2 SQIVND (reference sequence). The CDR3 reads CASSIQTGTDTQYF. The CDR3 DNA is TGTGCCAGTAGTATACAAACGGGGACAGATACGCAGTATTTT.

This clone was detected only a few times. DNA of the CDR3: TGTGCCAGCAGCTTCCAGGGTGGCTACACCTTC. Protein sequence: CASSFQGGYTF. This rearrangement joins TRBV3-1 (or the pseudogene TRBV3-2) to TRBJ1-2, with D possibly TRBD1 on 5 matching bases. The CDR3 has 11 residues. V lost 5 bases and J 7 bases, leaving 8 bases between the germline ends. Per the germline V gene, CDR1 is LGHDT and CDR2 is YNNKEL (reference sequence).

The rearrangement links TRBV27 to TRBJ1-6; 7 bases match TRBD1. The CDR3 length is 14 residues. Germline V gives CDR1 MNHEY, CDR2 SMNVEV (reference sequence). V gave up 6 bases and J gave up 8 bases; unmatched junction bases: 7. This chain's CDR3 is CASRTGSRDSPLHF. The CDR3 coding sequence is TGTGCCAGCAGGACAGGGTCGAGGGATTCACCCCTCCACTTT.

The V call is TRBV7-9, the J call TRBJ2-6, with 7 nucleotides matching TRBD2. V was clipped by 1 base and J by 2 bases; unmatched bases: 2. Germline loops: CDR1 SEHNR, CDR2 FQNEAQ (reference sequence). This CDR3 has 16 amino acids. In DNA form, the CDR3 reads TGTGCCAGCAGCTTAGTTCGGGGGGCTGGGGCCAACGTCCTGACTTTC. Amino acids: CASSLVRGAGANVLTF.

The chain uses TRBV4-1 and TRBJ1-5; 9 nucleotides align to TRBD1. The CDR3 totals 13 residues. Losses at the gene ends were 4 bases for V and 12 bases for J; bases not matched to a gene: 7. Germline CDR1 and CDR2: MGHRA and YSYEKL. DNA for the CDR3: TGCGCCAGCAGCCCTCAACCGGACAGGGGCCAGCATTTT. As protein: CASSPQPDRGQHF.